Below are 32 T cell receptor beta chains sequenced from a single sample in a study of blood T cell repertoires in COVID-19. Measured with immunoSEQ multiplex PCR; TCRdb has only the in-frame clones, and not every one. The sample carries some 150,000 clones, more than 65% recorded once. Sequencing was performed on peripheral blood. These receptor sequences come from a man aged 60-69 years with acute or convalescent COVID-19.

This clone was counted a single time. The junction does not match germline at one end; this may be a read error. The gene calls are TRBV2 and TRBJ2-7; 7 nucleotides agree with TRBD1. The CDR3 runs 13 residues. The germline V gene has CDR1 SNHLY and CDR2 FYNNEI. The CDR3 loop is CASSEDRDHEQYF. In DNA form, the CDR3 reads TGTGCCAGCAGCGAAGACAGGGACCACGAGCAGTACTTC.

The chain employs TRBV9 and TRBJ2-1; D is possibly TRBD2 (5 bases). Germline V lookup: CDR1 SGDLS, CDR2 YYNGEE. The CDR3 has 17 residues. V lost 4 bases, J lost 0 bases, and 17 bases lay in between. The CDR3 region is CASSPRGSASSYNEQFF. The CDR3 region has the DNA TGTGCCAGCAGCCCCCGTGGGAGCGCGAGCTCCTACAATGAGCAGTTCTTC.

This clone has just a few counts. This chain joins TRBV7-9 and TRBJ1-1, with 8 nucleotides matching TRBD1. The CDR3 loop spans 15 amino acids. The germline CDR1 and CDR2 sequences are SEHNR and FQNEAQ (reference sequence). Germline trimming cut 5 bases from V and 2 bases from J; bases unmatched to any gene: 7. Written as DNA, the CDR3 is TGTGCCAGCAGCGCCTGGGACAGGTTAAACACTGAAGCTTTCTTT. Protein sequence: CASSAWDRLNTEAFF.

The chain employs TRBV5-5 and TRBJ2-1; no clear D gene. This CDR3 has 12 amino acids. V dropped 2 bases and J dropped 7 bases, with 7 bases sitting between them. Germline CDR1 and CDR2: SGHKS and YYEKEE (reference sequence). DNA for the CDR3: TGTGCCAGCAGCTTACTCGGTAATGAGCAGTTCTTC. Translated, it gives CASSLLGNEQFF.

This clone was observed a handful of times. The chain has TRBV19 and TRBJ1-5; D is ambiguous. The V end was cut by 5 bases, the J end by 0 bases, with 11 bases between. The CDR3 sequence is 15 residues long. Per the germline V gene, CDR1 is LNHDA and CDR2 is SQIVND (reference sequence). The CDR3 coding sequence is TGTGCCAGTAGTGTACAGTGGGCTAGCAATCAGCCCCAGCATTTT. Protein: CASSVQWASNQPQHF.

The CDR3 DNA reads as TGCGCCAGCAGTCAATCCGGGTCTGGGGCCAACGTCCTGACTTTC. It codes for CASSQSGSGANVLTF. The chain combines TRBV23-1 with TRBJ2-6, with no clear D. TRBV23-1 falls under the ORF class, with uncertain function. V shed 0 bases and J shed 1 base, with 4 bases lying between them. The CDR3 runs to 15 residues.

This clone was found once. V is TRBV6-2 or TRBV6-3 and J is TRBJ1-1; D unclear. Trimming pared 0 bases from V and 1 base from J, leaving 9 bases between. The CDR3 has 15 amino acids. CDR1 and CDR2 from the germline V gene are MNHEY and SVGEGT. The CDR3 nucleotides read TGTGCCAGCAGTTACTCCCCGGGATCGAACACTGAAGCTTTCTTT. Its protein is CASSYSPGSNTEAFF.

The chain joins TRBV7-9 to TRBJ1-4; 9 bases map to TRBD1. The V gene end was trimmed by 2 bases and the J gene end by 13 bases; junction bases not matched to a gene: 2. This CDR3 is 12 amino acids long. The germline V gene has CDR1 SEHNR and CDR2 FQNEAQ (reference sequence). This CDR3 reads CASSLRGQGLFF. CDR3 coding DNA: TGTGCCAGCAGCTTAAGGGGACAGGGACTGTTTTTT.

CDR3 in DNA: TGTGCCAGCAGTTATATCGAGGGAAATTCACCCCTCCACTTT. This gives the protein CASSYIEGNSPLHF. The rearrangement joins TRBV6-2 or TRBV6-3 to TRBJ1-6; D gene uncertain. The germline V gene encodes CDR1 MNHEY and CDR2 SVGEGT. Between the trimmed V and J ends, which lost 3 bases and 7 bases, there was a span of 10 bases. The CDR3 covers 14 residues.

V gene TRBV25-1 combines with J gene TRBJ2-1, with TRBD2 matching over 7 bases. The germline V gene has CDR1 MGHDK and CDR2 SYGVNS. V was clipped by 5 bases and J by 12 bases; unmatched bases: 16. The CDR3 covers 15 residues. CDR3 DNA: TGTGCCAGCAGTCCCTCTAGCGGATCGGCTTATCGGCAGTTCTTC. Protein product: CASSPSSGSAYRQFF.

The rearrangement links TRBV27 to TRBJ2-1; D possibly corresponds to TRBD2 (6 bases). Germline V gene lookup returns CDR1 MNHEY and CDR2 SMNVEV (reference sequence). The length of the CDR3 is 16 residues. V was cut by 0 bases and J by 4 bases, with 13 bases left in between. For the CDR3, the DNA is TGTGCCAGCAGTTTATCGGTAGCGGAGGCATACAATGAGCAGTTCTTC. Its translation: CASSLSVAEAYNEQFF.

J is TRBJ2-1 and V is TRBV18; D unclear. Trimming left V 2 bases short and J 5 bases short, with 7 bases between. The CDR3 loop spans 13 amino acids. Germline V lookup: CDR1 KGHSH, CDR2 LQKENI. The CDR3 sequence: CASSPVRNNEQFF. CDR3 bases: TGTGCCAGCTCACCAGTGCGCAACAATGAGCAGTTCTTC.

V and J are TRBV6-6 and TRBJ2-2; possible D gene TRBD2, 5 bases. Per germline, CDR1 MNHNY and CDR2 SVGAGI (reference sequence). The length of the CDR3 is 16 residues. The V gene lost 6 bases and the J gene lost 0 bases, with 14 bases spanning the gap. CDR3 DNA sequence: TGTGCCAGCAGACCAACTGGGAGCGCGAACACCGGGGAGCTGTTTTTT. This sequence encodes CASRPTGSANTGELFF.

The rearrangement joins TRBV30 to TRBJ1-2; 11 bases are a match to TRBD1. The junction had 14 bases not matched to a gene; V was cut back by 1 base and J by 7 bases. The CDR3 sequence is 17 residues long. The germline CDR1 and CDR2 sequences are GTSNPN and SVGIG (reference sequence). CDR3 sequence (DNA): TGTGCCTGGAGTGCTTTGAGAACCCTGGACAGGGGGCTTGGCTACACCTTC. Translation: CAWSALRTLDRGLGYTF.

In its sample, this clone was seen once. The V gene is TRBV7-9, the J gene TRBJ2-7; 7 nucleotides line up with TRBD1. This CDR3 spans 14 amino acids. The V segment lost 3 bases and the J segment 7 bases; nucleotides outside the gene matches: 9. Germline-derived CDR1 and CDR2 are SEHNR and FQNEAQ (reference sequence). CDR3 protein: CASSLGQLPREQYF. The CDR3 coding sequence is TGTGCCAGCAGCTTGGGACAGCTCCCTCGGGAGCAGTACTTC.

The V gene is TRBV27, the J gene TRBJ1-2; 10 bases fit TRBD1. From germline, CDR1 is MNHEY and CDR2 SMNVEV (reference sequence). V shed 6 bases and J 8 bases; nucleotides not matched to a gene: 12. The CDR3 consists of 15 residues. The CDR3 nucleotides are TGTGCCAGCAGGCTGTCCCGGGGACAGGGGCGCGGCTACACCTTC. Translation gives CASRLSRGQGRGYTF.

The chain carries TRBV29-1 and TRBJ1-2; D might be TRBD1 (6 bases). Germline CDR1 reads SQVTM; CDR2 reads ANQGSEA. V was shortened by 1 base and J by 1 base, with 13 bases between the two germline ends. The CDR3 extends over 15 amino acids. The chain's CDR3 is CSVEGPGHINYGYTF. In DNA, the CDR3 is TGCAGCGTTGAAGGTCCGGGACACATTAACTATGGCTACACCTTC.

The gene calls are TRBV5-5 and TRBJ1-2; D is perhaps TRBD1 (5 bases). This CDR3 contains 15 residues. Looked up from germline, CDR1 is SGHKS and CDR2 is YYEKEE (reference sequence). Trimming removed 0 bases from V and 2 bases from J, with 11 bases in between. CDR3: CASSLEPSGNYGYTF. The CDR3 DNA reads TGTGCCAGCAGCTTGGAACCTTCAGGGAACTATGGCTACACCTTC.

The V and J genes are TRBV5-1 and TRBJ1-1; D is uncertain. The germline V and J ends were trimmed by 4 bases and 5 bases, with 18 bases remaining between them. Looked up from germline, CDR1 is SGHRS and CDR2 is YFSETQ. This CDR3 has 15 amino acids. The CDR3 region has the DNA TGCGCCAGCAGCATTGAGGAGGAATTAAGGACTGAAGCTTTCTTT. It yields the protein CASSIEEELRTEAFF.

The chain's CDR3 is CASSARQGVNSPLHF. CDR3 nucleotide sequence: TGTGCCAGCAGTGCCCGACAGGGAGTGAATTCACCCCTCCACTTT. This chain connects TRBV2 to TRBJ1-6; 7 bases fit TRBD1. V lost 4 bases to trimming and J lost 7 bases; unmatched junction nucleotides: 7. Germline CDR1 reads SNHLY; CDR2 reads FYNNEI. The CDR3 runs to 15 residues.

For the CDR3, the DNA is TGCGCCAGCAGCGGGACAGGGGGCAGCTACGAGCAGTACTTC. Amino acids: CASSGTGGSYEQYF. The chain links TRBV5-1 to TRBJ2-7; 12 positions agree with TRBD1. Trimming at V came to 4 bases and at J to 3 bases, leaving 2 bases not matched to a gene. The CDR3 is 14 amino acids. CDR1 and CDR2 (germline): SGHRS, YFSETQ.

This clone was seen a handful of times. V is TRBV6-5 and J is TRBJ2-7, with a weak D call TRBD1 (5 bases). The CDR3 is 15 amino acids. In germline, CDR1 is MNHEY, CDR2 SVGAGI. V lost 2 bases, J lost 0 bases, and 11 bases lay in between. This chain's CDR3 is CASSYHVGPSYEQYF. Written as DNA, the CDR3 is TGTGCCAGCAGTTACCACGTGGGGCCCTCCTACGAGCAGTACTTC.

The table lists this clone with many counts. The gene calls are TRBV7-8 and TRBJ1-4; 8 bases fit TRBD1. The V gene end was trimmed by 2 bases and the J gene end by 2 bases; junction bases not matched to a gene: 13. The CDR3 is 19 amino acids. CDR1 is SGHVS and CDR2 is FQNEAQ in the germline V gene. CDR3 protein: CASSLNAGGAVWTNEKLFF. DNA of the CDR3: TGTGCCAGCAGCTTAAATGCAGGGGGCGCGGTTTGGACTAATGAAAAACTGTTTTTT.

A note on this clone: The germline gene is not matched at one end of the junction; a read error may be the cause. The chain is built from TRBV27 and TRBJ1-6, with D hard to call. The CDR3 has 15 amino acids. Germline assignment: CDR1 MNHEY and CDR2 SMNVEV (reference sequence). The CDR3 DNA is TGTGCCAGCAGTCTCGCGGGATCCTACAATTCACCCCTCCACTTT. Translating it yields CASSLAGSYNSPLHF.

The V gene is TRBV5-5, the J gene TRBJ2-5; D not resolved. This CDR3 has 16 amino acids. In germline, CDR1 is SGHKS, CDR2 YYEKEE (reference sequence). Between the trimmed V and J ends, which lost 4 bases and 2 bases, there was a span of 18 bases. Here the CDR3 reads CASSPRTILGQETQYF. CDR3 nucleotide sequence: TGTGCCAGCAGCCCCAGAACTATTTTAGGACAAGAGACCCAGTACTTC.

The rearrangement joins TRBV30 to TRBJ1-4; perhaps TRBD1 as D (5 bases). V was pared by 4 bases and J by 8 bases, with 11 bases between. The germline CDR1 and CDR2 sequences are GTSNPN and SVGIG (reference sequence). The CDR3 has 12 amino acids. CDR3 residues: CAWKGLYEKLFF. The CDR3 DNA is TGTGCCTGGAAGGGGCTTTACGAAAAACTGTTTTTT. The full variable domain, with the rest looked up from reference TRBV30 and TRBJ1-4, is SQTIHQWPATLVQPVGSPLSLECTVEGTSNPNLYWYRQAAGRGLQLLFYSVGIGQISSEVPQNLSASRPQDRQFILSSKKLLLSDSGFYLCAWKGLYEKLFFGSGTQLSVL.

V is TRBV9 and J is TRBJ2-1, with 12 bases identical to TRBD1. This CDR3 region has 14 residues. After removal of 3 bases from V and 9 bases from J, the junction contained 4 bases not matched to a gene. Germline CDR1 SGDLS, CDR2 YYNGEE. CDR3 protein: CASSGGTGGFEQFF. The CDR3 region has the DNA TGTGCCAGCAGCGGGGGGACAGGGGGCTTTGAGCAGTTCTTC.

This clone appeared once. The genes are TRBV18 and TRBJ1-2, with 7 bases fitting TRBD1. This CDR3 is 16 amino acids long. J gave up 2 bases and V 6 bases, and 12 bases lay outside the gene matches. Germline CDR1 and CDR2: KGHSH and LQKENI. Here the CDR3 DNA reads TGTGCCAGCTCCCGATTTACCGGGACAGAAAACTATGGCTACACCTTC. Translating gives CASSRFTGTENYGYTF.

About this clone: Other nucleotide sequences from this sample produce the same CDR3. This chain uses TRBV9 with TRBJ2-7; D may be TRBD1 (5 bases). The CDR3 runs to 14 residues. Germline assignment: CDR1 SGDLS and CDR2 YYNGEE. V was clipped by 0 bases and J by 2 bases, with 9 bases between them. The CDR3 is CASSVGQGPYEQYF. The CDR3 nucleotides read TGTGCCAGCAGCGTAGGTCAGGGCCCCTACGAGCAGTACTTC.

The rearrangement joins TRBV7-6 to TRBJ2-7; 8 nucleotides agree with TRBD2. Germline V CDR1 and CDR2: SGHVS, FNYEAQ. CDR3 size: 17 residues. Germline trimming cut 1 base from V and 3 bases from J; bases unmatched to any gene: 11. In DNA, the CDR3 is TGTGCCAGCAGCTTAGTAGCCGGGGGGGGCCGGAGCTACGAGCAGTACTTC. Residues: CASSLVAGGGRSYEQYF.

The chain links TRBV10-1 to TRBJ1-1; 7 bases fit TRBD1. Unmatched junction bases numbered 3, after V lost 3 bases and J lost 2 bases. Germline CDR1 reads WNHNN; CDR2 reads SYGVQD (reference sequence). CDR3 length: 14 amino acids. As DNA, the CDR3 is TGCGCCAGCAGTGAAAACAGGGGCAACACTGAAGCTTTCTTT. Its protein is CASSENRGNTEAFF.

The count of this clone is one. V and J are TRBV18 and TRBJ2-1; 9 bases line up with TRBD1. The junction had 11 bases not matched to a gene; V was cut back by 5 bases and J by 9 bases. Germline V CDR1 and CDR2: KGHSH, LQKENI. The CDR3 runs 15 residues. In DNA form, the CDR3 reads TGTGCCAGCTCAAGCCCGGGACAGGGAATAACTGAGCAGTTCTTC. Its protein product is CASSSPGQGITEQFF.